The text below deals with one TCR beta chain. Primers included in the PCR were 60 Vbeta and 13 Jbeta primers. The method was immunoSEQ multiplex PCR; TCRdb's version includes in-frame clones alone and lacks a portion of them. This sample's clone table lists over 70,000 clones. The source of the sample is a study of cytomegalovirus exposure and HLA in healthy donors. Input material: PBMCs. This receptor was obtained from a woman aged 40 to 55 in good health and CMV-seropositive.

DNA of the CDR3: TGTGCCAGCAGTTCCTTGGGCGGGGGTCCCAAAAACATTCAGTACTTC. Amino acid sequence: CASSSLGGGPKNIQYF. This chain links TRBV27 with TRBJ2-4; 7 bases align to TRBD2. The J segment lost 2 bases and the V segment lost 4 bases, leaving 8 bases of the junction unmatched. Germline-derived CDR1 and CDR2 are MNHEY and SMNVEV (reference sequence). This CDR3 contains 16 residues.